A single sample is the source of the 2 T cell receptor beta chains below, sequenced in a study of identical twins. TCRdb reanalysed the 5' RACE reads using MiXCR and keeps one entry per CDR3 protein. The sample contains just over 500,000 distinct CDR3 sequences, 22% of which appear only once. The data also belong to a second study, concerning T cells expressing NK-cell markers.

The specimen was CD4+ T cells sorted from blood. These TCRs come from a woman aged 18-29 years in good health.

The chain uses TRBV7-2 and TRBJ1-5; D is unclear. Germline V gives CDR1 SGHTA, CDR2 FQGNSA. The V end was cut by 5 bases, the J end by 6 bases, with 8 bases between. This CDR3 contains 12 residues. CDR3: CASSPVGQPQHF. In nucleotides, the CDR3 is TGTGCCAGCAGCCCGGTGGGTCAGCCCCAGCATTTT.

This chain joins TRBV18 and TRBJ2-1, with 8 bases matching TRBD2. The trim removed 2 bases at V and 1 base at J, leaving 7 bases unmatched. The V gene's germline CDR1 is KGHSH and CDR2 LQKENI. The CDR3 contains 17 residues. CDR3 sequence reads: CASSPDPGTRSYNEQFF. DNA for the CDR3: TGTGCCAGCTCACCAGACCCCGGGACTAGATCCTACAATGAGCAGTTCTTC.